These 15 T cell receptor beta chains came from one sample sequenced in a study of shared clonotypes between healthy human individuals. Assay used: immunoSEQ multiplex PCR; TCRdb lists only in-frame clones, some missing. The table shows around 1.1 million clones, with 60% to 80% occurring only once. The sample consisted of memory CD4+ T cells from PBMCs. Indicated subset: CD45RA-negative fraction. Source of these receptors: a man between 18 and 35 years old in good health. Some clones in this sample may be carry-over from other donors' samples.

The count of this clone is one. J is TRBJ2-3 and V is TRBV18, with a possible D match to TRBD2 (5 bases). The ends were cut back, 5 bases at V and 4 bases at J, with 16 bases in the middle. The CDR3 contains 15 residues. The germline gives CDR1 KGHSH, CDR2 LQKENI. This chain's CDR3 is CASSGSQGSADTQYF. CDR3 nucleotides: TGTGCCAGCTCAGGGTCCCAAGGGAGTGCAGATACGCAGTATTTT.

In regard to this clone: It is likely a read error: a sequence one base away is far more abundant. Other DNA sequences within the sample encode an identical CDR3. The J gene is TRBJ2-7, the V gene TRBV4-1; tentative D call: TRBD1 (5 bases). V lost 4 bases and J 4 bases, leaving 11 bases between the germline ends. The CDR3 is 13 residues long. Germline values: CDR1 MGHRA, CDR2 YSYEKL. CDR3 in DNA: TGCGCCAGCAGCCGGACAATCTCTTACGAGCAGTACTTC. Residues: CASSRTISYEQYF.

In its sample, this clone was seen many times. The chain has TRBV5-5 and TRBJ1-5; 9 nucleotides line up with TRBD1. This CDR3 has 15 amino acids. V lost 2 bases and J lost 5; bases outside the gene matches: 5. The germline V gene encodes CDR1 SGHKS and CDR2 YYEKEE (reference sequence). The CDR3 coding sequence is TGTGCCAGCAGCTTCACAGGGGGCGGCTATCAGCCCCAGCATTTT. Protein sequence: CASSFTGGGYQPQHF.

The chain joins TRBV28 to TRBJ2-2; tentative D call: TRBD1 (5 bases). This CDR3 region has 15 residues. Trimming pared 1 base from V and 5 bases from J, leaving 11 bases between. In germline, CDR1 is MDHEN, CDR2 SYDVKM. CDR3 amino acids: CASSLSGFGTGELFF. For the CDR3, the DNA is TGTGCCAGCAGTTTATCAGGGTTTGGGACCGGGGAGCTGTTTTTT. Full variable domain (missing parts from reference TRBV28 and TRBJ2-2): DVKVTQSSRYLVKRTGEKVFLECVQDMDHENMFWYRQDPGLGLRLIYFSYDVKMKEKGDIPEGYSVSREKKERFSLILESASTNQTSMYLCASSLSGFGTGELFFGEGSRLTVL.

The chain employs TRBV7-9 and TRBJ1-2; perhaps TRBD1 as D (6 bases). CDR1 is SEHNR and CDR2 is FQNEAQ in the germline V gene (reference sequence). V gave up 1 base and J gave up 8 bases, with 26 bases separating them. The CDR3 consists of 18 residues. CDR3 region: CASSLEGRRGHPLGGYTF. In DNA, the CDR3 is TGTGCCAGCAGCTTAGAAGGGCGGCGGGGACACCCCCTCGGGGGCTACACCTTC.

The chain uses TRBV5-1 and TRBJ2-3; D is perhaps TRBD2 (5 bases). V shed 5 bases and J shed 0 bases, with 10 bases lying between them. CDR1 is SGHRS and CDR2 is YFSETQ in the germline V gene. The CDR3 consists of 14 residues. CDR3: CASRKRPSTDTQYF. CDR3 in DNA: TGCGCCAGCAGGAAGCGGCCTAGCACAGATACGCAGTATTTT.

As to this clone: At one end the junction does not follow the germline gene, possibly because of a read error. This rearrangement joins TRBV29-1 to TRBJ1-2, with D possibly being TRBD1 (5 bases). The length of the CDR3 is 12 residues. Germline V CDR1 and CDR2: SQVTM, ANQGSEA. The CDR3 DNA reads TGCAGCGTCGAAGAGTTAGGGGAGGGCTACACCTTC. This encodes CSVEELGEGYTF.

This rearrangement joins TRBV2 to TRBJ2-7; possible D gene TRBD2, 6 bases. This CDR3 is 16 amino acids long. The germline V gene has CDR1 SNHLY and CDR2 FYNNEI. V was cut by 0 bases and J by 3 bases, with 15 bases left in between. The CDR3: CASSEATAGNYYEQYF. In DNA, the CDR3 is TGTGCCAGCAGTGAAGCGACGGCGGGAAACTACTACGAGCAGTACTTC. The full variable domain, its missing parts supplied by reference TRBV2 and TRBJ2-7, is EPEVTQTPSHQVTQMGQEVILRCVPISNHLYFYWYRQILGQKVEFLVSFYNNEISEKSEIFDDQFSVERPDGSNFTLKIRSTKLEDSAMYFCASSEATAGNYYEQYFGPGTRLTVT.

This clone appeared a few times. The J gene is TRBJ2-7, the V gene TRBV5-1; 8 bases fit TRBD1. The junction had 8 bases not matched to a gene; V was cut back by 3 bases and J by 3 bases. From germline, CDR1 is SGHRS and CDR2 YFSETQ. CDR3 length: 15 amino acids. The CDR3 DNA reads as TGCGCCAGCAGCTCCGGGACAGGACGGGGCTACGAGCAGTACTTC. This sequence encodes CASSSGTGRGYEQYF.

The CDR3 DNA is TGTGCCAGCAGTTTTCAGAGCCCCTATGGAGGCTACACCTTC. Translation: CASSFQSPYGGYTF. The rearrangement uses TRBV28 and TRBJ1-2; no clear D. Trimming removed 3 bases at V and 8 bases at J, with 16 bases between. The CDR3 is 14 amino acids. Germline V lookup: CDR1 MDHEN, CDR2 SYDVKM.

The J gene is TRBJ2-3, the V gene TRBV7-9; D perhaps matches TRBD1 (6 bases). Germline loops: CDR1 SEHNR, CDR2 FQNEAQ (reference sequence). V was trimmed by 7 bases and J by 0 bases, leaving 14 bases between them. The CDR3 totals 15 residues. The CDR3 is CASTPQGLSTDTQYF. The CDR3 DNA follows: TGTGCCAGCACCCCTCAGGGGCTCAGCACAGATACGCAGTATTTT.

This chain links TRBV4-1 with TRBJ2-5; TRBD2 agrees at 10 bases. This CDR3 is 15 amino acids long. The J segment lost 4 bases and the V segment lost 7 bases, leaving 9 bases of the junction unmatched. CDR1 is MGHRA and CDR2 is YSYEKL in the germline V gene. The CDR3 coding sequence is TGCGCCAGCACCCCTAGCGGGAGTAACGGAGAGACCCAGTACTTC. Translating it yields CASTPSGSNGETQYF.

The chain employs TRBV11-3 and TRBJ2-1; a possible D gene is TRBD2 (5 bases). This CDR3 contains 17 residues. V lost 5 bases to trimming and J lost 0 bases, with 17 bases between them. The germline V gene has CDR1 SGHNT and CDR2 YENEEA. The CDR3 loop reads CASSVSSGLSSYNEQFF. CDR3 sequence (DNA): TGTGCCAGCAGCGTTTCGAGCGGCTTGAGCTCCTACAATGAGCAGTTCTTC.

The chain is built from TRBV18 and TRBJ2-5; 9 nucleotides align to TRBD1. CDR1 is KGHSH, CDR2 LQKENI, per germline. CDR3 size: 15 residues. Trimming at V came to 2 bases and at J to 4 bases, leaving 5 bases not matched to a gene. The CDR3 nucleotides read TGTGCCAGCTCACCATGGGACAGGGAGGCAGAGACCCAGTACTTC. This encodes CASSPWDREAETQYF.

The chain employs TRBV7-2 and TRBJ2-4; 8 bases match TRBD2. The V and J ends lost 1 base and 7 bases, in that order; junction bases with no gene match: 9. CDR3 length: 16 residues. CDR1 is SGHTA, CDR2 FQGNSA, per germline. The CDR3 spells CASSLESSGRRNIQYF. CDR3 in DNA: TGTGCCAGCAGCTTAGAGTCTAGCGGGCGCAGGAACATTCAGTACTTC.